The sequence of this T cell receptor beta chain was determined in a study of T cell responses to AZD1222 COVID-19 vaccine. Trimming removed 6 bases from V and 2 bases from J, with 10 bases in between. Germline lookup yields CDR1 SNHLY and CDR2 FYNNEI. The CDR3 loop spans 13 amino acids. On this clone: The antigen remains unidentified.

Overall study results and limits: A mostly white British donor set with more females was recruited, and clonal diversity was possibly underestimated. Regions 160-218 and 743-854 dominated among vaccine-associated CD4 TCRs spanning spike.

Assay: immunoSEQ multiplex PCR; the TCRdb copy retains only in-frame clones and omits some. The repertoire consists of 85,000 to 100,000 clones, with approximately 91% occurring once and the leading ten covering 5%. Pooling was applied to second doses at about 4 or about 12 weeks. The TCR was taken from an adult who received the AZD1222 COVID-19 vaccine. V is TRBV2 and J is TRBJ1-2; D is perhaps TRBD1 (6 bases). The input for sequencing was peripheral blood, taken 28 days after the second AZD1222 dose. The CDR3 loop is CASRVTGNYGYTF. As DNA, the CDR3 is TGTGCCAGCAGAGTAACAGGGAACTATGGCTACACCTTC. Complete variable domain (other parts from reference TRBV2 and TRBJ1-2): EPEVTQTPSHQVTQMGQEVILRCVPISNHLYFYWYRQILGQKVEFLVSFYNNEISEKSEIFDDQFSVERPDGSNFTLKIRSTKLEDSAMYFCASRVTGNYGYTFGSGTRLTVV.